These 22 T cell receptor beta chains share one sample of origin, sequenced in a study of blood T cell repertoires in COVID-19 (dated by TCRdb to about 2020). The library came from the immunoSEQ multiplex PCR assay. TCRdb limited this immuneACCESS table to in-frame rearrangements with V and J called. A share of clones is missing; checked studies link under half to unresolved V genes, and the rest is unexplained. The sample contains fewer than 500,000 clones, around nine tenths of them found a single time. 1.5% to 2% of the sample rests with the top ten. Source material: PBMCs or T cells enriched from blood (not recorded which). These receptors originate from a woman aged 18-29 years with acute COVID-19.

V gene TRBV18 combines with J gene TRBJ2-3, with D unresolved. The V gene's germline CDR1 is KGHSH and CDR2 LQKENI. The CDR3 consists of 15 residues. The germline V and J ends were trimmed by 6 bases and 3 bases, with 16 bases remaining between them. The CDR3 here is CASSLQSQRTDTQYF. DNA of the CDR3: TGTGCCAGCTCGCTTCAAAGTCAGCGAACAGATACGCAGTATTTT.

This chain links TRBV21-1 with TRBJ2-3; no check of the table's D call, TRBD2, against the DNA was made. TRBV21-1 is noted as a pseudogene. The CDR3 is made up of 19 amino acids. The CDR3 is CASSTQGLAGGPHADTQYF. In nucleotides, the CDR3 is TGTGCCAGCAGCACCCAAGGACTAGCGGGAGGGCCCCACGCAGATACGCAGTATTTT.

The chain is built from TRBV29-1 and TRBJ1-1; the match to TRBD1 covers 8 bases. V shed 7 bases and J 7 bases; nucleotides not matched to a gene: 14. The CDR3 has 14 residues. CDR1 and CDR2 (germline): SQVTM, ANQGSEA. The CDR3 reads CSATELGQGDEAFF. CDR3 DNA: TGCAGCGCTACCGAGTTAGGACAGGGAGATGAAGCTTTCTTT. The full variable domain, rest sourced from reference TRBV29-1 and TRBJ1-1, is SAVISQKPSRDICQRGTSLTIQCQVDSQVTMMFWYRQQPGQSLTLIATANQGSEATYESGFVIDKFPISRPNLTFSTLTVSNMSPEDSSIYLCSATELGQGDEAFFGQGTRLTVV.

The CDR3 sequence: CASSFIARGTDTQYF. The CDR3 DNA follows: TGTGCCAGCAGTTTTATTGCCAGGGGCACAGATACGCAGTATTTT. The chain recombines TRBV27 with TRBJ2-3, with TRBD1 as a possible D gene (5 bases). Germline CDR1 MNHEY, CDR2 SMNVEV (reference sequence). This CDR3 is 15 amino acids long. Trimming shortened V by 3 bases and J by 1 base, and 11 bases separated the two germline ends.

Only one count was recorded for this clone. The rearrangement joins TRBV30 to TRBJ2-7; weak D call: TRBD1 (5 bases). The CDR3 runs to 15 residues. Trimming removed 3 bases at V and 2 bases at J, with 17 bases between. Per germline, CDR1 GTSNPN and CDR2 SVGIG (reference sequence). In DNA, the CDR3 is TGTGCCTGGAGCTCAGTACAGGCCTTTGCCTACGAGCAGTACTTC. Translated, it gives CAWSSVQAFAYEQYF.

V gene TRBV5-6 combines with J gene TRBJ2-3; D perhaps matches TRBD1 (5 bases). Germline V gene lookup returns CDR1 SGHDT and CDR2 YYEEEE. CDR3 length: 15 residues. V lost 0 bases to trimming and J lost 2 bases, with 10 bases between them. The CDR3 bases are TGTGCCAGCAGCTTGGATGTCAGGGACACAGATACGCAGTATTTT. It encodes CASSLDVRDTDTQYF.

The CDR3 is CASSIAGGGTEAFF. Here the CDR3 DNA reads TGTGCCAGTAGTATAGCGGGGGGAGGTACTGAAGCTTTCTTT. This rearrangement joins TRBV19 to TRBJ1-1, with D possibly being TRBD1 (5 bases). The CDR3 has 14 residues. Per the germline V gene, CDR1 is LNHDA and CDR2 is SQIVND (reference sequence). V gave up 1 base and J gave up 5 bases, with 11 bases separating them.

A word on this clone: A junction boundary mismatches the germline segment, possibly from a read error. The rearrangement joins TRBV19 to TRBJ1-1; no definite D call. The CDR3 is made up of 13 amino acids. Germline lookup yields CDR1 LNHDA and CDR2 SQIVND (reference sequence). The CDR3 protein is CASSIRVNSEAFF. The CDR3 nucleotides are TGTGCCAGTAGTATACGGGTGAACTCTGAAGCTTTCTTT.

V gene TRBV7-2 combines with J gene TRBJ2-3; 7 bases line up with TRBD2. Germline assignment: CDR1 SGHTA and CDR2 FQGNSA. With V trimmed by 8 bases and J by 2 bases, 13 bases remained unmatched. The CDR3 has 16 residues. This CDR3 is CASCPTTSDHTDTQYF. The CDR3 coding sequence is TGTGCCAGCTGCCCGACAACTAGCGATCACACAGATACGCAGTATTTT.

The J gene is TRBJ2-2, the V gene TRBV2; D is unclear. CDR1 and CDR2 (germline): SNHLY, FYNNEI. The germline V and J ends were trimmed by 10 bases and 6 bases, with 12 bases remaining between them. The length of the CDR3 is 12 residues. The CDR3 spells CANTQIPGELFF. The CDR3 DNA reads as TGTGCCAACACACAGATCCCCGGGGAGCTGTTTTTT.

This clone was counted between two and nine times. The DNA for the CDR3 is TGTGCCAGCAGCTTATTACCGGGACAGGAGAACTATGGCTACACCTTC. Encoded protein: CASSLLPGQENYGYTF. The chain links TRBV7-9 to TRBJ1-2, with TRBD1 identical over 8 bases. Germline assignment: CDR1 SEHNR and CDR2 FQNEAQ (reference sequence). The CDR3 spans 16 residues. V gave up 2 bases and J gave up 2 bases; unmatched junction bases: 7. The full variable domain, completed using reference TRBV7-9 and TRBJ1-2, is DTGVSQNPRHKITKRGQNVTFRCDPISEHNRLYWYRQTLGQGPEFLTYFQNEAQLEKSRLLSDRFSAERPKGSFSTLEIQRTEQGDSAMYLCASSLLPGQENYGYTFGSGTRLTVV.

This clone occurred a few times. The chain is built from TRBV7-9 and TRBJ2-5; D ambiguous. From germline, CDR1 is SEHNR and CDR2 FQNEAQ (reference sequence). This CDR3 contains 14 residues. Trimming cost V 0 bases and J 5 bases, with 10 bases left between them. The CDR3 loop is CASSLARLGETQYF. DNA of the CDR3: TGTGCCAGCAGCTTAGCGCGACTGGGTGAGACCCAGTACTTC.

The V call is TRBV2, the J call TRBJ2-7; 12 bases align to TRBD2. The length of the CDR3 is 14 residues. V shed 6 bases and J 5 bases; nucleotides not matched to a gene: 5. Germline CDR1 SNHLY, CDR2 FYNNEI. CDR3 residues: CASRSSGGAHEQYF. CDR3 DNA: TGTGCCAGCAGGTCTAGCGGGGGGGCGCACGAGCAGTACTTC.

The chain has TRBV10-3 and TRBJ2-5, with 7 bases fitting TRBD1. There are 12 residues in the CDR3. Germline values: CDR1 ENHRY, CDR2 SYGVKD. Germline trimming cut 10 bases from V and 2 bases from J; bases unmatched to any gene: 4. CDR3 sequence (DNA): TGTGCCACCGCACAGGGGCAAGAGACCCAGTACTTC. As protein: CATAQGQETQYF.

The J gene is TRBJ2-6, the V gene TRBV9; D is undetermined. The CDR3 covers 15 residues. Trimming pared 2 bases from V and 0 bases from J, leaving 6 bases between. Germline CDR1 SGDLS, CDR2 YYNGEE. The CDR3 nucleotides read TGTGCCAGCAGCGTTCAGGTCTCTGGGGCCAACGTCCTGACTTTC. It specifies CASSVQVSGANVLTF.

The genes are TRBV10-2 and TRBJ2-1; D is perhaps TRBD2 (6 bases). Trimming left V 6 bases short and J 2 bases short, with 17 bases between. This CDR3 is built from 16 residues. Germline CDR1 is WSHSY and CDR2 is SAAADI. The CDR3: CASRIAVGGPYNEQFF. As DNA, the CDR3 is TGCGCCAGCAGAATAGCGGTGGGGGGACCCTACAATGAGCAGTTCTTC.

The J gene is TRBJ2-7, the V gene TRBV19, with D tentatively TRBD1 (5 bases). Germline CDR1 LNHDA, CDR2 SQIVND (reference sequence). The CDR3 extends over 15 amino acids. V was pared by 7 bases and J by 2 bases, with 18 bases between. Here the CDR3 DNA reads TGTGCCAGTAACCCTGAGGCAGGGTCAGCCTACGAGCAGTACTTC. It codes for CASNPEAGSAYEQYF.

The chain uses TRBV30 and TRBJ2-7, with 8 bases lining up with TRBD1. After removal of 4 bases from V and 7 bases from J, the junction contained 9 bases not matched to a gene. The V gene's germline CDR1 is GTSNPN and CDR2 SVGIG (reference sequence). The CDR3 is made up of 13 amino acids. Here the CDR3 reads CAWNGGQGGEQYF. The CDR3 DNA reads TGTGCCTGGAATGGAGGACAGGGAGGTGAGCAGTACTTC.

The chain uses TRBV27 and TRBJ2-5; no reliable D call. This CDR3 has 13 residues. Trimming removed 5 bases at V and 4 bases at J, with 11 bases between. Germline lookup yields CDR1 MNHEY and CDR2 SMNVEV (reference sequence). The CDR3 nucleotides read TGTGCCAGCAGTCCGAGGCTTTTAGAGACCCAGTACTTC. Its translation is CASSPRLLETQYF.

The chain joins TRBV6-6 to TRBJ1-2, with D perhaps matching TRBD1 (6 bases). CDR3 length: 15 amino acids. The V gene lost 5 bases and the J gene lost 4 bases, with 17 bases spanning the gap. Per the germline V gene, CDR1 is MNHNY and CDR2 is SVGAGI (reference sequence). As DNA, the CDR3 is TGTGCCAGCAGTACTACTCTACAGGGCAGCTATGGCTACACCTTC. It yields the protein CASSTTLQGSYGYTF.

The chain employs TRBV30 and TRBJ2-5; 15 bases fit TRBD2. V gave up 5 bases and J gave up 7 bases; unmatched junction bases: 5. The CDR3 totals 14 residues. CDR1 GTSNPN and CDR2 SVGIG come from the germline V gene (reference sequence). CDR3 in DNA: TGTGCCTGGGGGACTAGCGGGAGGAGGGGGACCCAGTACTTC. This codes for CAWGTSGRRGTQYF.

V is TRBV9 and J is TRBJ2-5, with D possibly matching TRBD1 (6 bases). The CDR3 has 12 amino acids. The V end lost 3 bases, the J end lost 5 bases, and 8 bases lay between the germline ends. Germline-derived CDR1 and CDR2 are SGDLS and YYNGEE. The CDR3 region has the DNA TGTGCCAGCAGCGACAGGGTCGAGACCCAGTACTTC. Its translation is CASSDRVETQYF.